This passage covers 32 T cell receptor beta chains from one sample sequenced in a study of T cells in Graves' hyperthyroidism and ophthalmopathy. TCR beta CDR3 region amplification was performed from RNA transcripts. A first-round RT-PCR of the TCR CDR3 used the HTBI primer set. TCRdb independently ran MiXCR on the multiplex PCR reads; one entry per CDR3 protein. In the table there are about 590,000 distinct CDR3 sequences, 15% to 19% of which are singletons. The material sequenced was blood. The receptors here all came from a woman aged 25 to 39 with Graves' hyperthyroidism.

This clonotype was counted between two and nine times. The chain carries TRBV14 and TRBJ2-1; 12 bases fit TRBD2. The trim removed 7 bases at V and 7 bases at J, leaving 14 bases unmatched. Per germline, CDR1 SGHDN and CDR2 FVKESK. The CDR3 consists of 17 residues. The DNA for the CDR3 is TGTGCCAGCACGCGGGCTAGCGGGAGGGCCAGGCCGAATGAGCAGTTCTTC. Translating it yields CASTRASGRARPNEQFF.

The chain is built from TRBV19 and TRBJ2-2; 8 bases are a match to TRBD2. CDR1 and CDR2 from the germline V gene are LNHDA and SQIVND (reference sequence). Germline trimming cut 7 bases from V and 5 bases from J; bases unmatched to any gene: 9. The CDR3 runs 15 residues. The CDR3 region is CASTPAGVRTGELFF. CDR3 in DNA: TGTGCCAGTACCCCAGCGGGAGTTCGGACCGGGGAGCTGTTTTTT.

The chain carries TRBV7-9 and TRBJ1-1, with TRBD1 matching 7 bases. Germline V gene lookup returns CDR1 SEHNR and CDR2 FQNEAQ (reference sequence). CDR3 length: 16 amino acids. With V trimmed by 5 bases and J by 2 bases, 11 bases remained unmatched. The CDR3 reads CASSVGTGATNTEAFF. DNA for the CDR3: TGTGCCAGCAGCGTAGGCACAGGGGCCACTAACACTGAAGCTTTCTTT.

This clonotype was detected ten times or more. V and J are TRBV30 and TRBJ1-1; D is uncertain. Trimming took off 2 bases at V and 1 base at J, with 8 bases between the two ends. Germline V gene data show CDR1 as GTSNPN and CDR2 as SVGIG (reference sequence). The CDR3 is 13 residues long. Here the CDR3 DNA reads TGTGCCTGGAGTAACGGGGAGAACACTGAAGCTTTCTTT. Protein product: CAWSNGENTEAFF.

The chain recombines TRBV30 with TRBJ1-1, with 9 bases lining up with TRBD1. Trimming took 5 bases from V and 1 from J; bases not matched to a gene: 20. The CDR3 covers 19 residues. Germline CDR1 and CDR2: GTSNPN and SVGIG (reference sequence). CDR3 loop: CAWHQPTGDREYWNTEAFF. The DNA for the CDR3 is TGTGCCTGGCACCAACCTACGGGGGACAGGGAGTATTGGAACACTGAAGCTTTCTTT. Full variable domain (outside the CDR3, taken from reference TRBV30 and TRBJ1-1): SQTIHQWPATLVQPVGSPLSLECTVEGTSNPNLYWYRQAAGRGLQLLFYSVGIGQISSEVPQNLSASRPQDRQFILSSKKLLLSDSGFYLCAWHQPTGDREYWNTEAFFGQGTRLTVV.

Ten or more counts support this clonotype. The chain employs TRBV6-1 and TRBJ1-5; no definite D call. V lost 6 bases, J lost 1 base, and 10 bases lay in between. Looked up from germline, CDR1 is MNHNS and CDR2 is SASEGT. The CDR3 is 14 amino acids. The CDR3 coding sequence is TGTGCCAGCAGCCCCGCTGCCAGCAATCAGCCCCAGCATTTT. Amino acids: CASSPAASNQPQHF.

This clonotype was recorded many times. This chain connects TRBV18 to TRBJ2-7; TRBD1 agrees at 7 bases. Germline V gene sequence: CDR1 KGHSH, CDR2 LQKENI. With V trimmed by 1 base and J by 5 bases, 5 bases remained unmatched. There are 14 residues in the CDR3. CDR3 loop: CASSPQGALNEQYF. CDR3 coding DNA: TGTGCCAGCTCACCACAGGGGGCCTTGAACGAGCAGTACTTC.

The gene calls are TRBV29-1 and TRBJ2-3; no firm D call. V was trimmed by 0 bases and J by 7 bases, leaving 11 bases between them. CDR1 is SQVTM, CDR2 ANQGSEA, per germline. The CDR3 contains 13 residues. The CDR3 protein is CSVEDRRANTQYF. The CDR3, as DNA: TGCAGCGTTGAAGATCGCCGGGCAAATACGCAGTATTTT.

This clonotype was counted many times. The chain links TRBV11-2 to TRBJ2-2; 9 nucleotides match TRBD1. V lost 5 bases, J lost 3 bases, and 7 bases stayed unmatched. CDR1 and CDR2 (germline): SGHAT, FQNNGV. CDR3 length: 16 residues. CDR3 DNA sequence: TGTGCCAGCAGCCGACCGGGACAGGGTCACACCGGGGAGCTGTTTTTT. It codes for CASSRPGQGHTGELFF.

This clonotype was counted many times. The DNA for the CDR3 is TGTGCCAGACCCTACAGGACAAGCTCCTACAATGAGCAGTTCTTC. It specifies CARPYRTSSYNEQFF. The V call is TRBV7-3, the J call TRBJ2-1, with D perhaps TRBD1 (5 bases). The CDR3 sequence is 15 residues long. Germline CDR1 SGHTA, CDR2 FQGTGA. The V end lost 9 bases, the J end lost 0 bases, and 15 bases lay between the germline ends.

This clonotype was counted a single time. In DNA, the CDR3 is TGTGCCAGCAAACGCGGGCGGCAGTCCTCCTACGAGCAGTACTTC. Encoded protein: CASKRGRQSSYEQYF. The chain carries TRBV28 and TRBJ2-7; the D gene is possibly TRBD2 (5 bases). V was trimmed by 7 bases and J by 0 bases, leaving 16 bases between them. In germline, CDR1 is MDHEN, CDR2 SYDVKM. This CDR3 comprises 15 residues.

This clonotype was seen a handful of times. The chain couples TRBV2 to TRBJ2-5; D is undetermined. The germline V gene encodes CDR1 SNHLY and CDR2 FYNNEI. This CDR3 comprises 13 residues. V was shortened by 3 bases and J by 5 bases, with 10 bases between the two germline ends. The CDR3 spells CASSEGIVETQYF. The CDR3 nucleotides are TGTGCCAGCAGTGAGGGCATCGTGGAGACCCAGTACTTC. The whole variable domain, remainder taken from reference TRBV2 and TRBJ2-5, is EPEVTQTPSHQVTQMGQEVILRCVPISNHLYFYWYRQILGQKVEFLVSFYNNEISEKSEIFDDQFSVERPDGSNFTLKIRSTKLEDSAMYFCASSEGIVETQYFGPGTRLLVL.

This sequence joins TRBV5-1 and TRBJ2-2; TRBD1 agrees at 9 bases. Germline V gene sequence: CDR1 SGHRS, CDR2 YFSETQ. The CDR3 spans 15 residues. The junction had 5 bases not matched to a gene; V was cut back by 2 bases and J by 6 bases. The CDR3 is CASSFTGGAPGELFF. The CDR3 DNA sequence: TGCGCCAGCAGCTTTACAGGGGGCGCGCCCGGGGAGCTGTTTTTT.

In the case of this clonotype: This may be a read error, as it is one base from a much larger clone. The J gene is TRBJ2-7, the V gene TRBV27; weak D call: TRBD1 (6 bases). Germline loops: CDR1 MNHEY, CDR2 SMNVEV (reference sequence). CDR3 length: 14 residues. This CDR3 is CASSGQTMPYEQCF. CDR3 DNA sequence: TGTGCCAGCAGCGGACAGACGATGCCCTACGAGCAGTGCTTC.

The J gene is TRBJ2-3, the V gene TRBV19; 13 nucleotides align to TRBD2. The CDR3 length is 16 residues. Germline CDR1 reads LNHDA; CDR2 reads SQIVND (reference sequence). V trimming: 4 bases; J trimming: 2 bases; junction bases outside the gene matches: 3. CDR3 DNA: TGTGCCAGTAGTAAGACTAGCGGGAGGCTCACAGATACGCAGTATTTT. This translates into CASSKTSGRLTDTQYF.

The table lists this clonotype with many counts. V is TRBV2 and J is TRBJ2-2, with 9 bases lining up with TRBD2. Germline CDR1 is SNHLY and CDR2 is FYNNEI. The CDR3 contains 17 residues. V shed 5 bases, J shed 5 bases, and the junction held 12 bases outside the gene matches. The CDR3 spells CASSTRSGRRGTGELFF. The CDR3 DNA follows: TGTGCCAGCAGTACTCGTAGCGGGAGACGGGGAACCGGGGAGCTGTTTTTT.

This clonotype was seen many times. The V call is TRBV6-2 or TRBV6-3, the J call TRBJ2-1; D gene unclear. Per the germline V gene, CDR1 is MNHEY and CDR2 is SVGEGT. This CDR3 contains 16 residues. Trimming pared 0 bases from V and 5 bases from J, leaving 14 bases between. CDR3 loop: CASSYSNSLYHNEQFF. CDR3 nucleotide sequence: TGTGCCAGCAGTTACTCAAACTCACTCTATCACAATGAGCAGTTCTTC.

This clonotype came up a few times. The V and J genes are TRBV5-1 and TRBJ2-7, with 7 bases fitting TRBD2. Germline V gene sequence: CDR1 SGHRS, CDR2 YFSETQ. The CDR3 has 14 residues. Trimming removed 4 bases from V and 4 bases from J; junction bases left unmatched: 8. The CDR3 DNA follows: TGCGCCAGCAGCCCTCGACTAGCACAATACGAGCAGTACTTC. It encodes CASSPRLAQYEQYF.

Ten or more counts support this clonotype. The genes are TRBV5-1 and TRBJ2-1; 8 bases fit TRBD1. The ends lost 3 bases at V and 8 bases at J; junction bases unmatched: 10. CDR1 and CDR2 (germline): SGHRS, YFSETQ. CDR3 length: 15 amino acids. The CDR3 region has the DNA TGCGCCAGCAGCTCAACCACAGGGGGATGGTATGAGCAGTTCTTC. It specifies CASSSTTGGWYEQFF.

This clonotype was counted ten times or more. V usage is TRBV30 and J usage is TRBJ2-1, with D tentatively TRBD2 (6 bases). V lost 0 bases, J lost 2 bases, and 8 bases lay in between. CDR3 length: 14 residues. The V gene's germline CDR1 is GTSNPN and CDR2 SVGIG (reference sequence). CDR3 protein: CAWSVRLAYNEQFF. The CDR3 DNA reads TGTGCCTGGAGTGTCAGACTAGCCTACAATGAGCAGTTCTTC.

This clonotype has just a few counts. This chain uses TRBV10-2 with TRBJ2-3; a weak D match, TRBD2 (6 bases). The CDR3 consists of 13 residues. Looked up from germline, CDR1 is WSHSY and CDR2 is SAAADI. Between the trimmed V and J ends, which lost 10 bases and 3 bases, there was a span of 14 bases. The CDR3: CATSGERTDTQYF. The CDR3 DNA reads as TGCGCCACCTCGGGGGAGAGAACAGATACGCAGTATTTT.

This clonotype was seen many times. V gene TRBV24-1 combines with J gene TRBJ2-5, with 9 bases that match TRBD1. The CDR3 is 15 amino acids. V shed 9 bases, J shed 3 bases, and the junction held 10 bases outside the gene matches. Germline V CDR1 and CDR2: KGHDR, SFDVKD. CDR3 coding DNA: TGTGCCACCGGATACGGGACAGGGACGAAAGAGACCCAGTACTTC. Translated, it gives CATGYGTGTKETQYF.

This clonotype was seen repeatedly, ten times or more. The chain employs TRBV12-3 or TRBV12-4 and TRBJ2-1; 8 bases match TRBD2. CDR3 length equals 15 residues. Trimming removed 6 bases from V and 3 bases from J; junction bases left unmatched: 7. The CDR3 DNA is TGTGCCAGCAGACAGTCCGGGACTAGCTACAATGAGCAGTTCTTC. Protein: CASRQSGTSYNEQFF.

Note on this clonotype: A single base separates this from a much larger clone, so it may be a read error. The chain recombines TRBV15 with TRBJ2-3; 15 bases match TRBD2. This CDR3 has 17 residues. V lost 4 bases, J lost 3 bases, and 5 bases stayed unmatched. Per the germline V gene, CDR1 is LNHNV and CDR2 is YYDKDF (reference sequence). CDR3 in amino acids: CATSIGLAGGGTDTQYF. In DNA, the CDR3 is TGTGCCACCAGCATAGGACTAGCGGGAGGGGGGACAGATACGCAGTATTTT.

This clonotype was observed a few times. The chain is built from TRBV9 and TRBJ2-1; 9 nucleotides line up with TRBD1. Trimming cost V 4 bases and J 7 bases; bases outside gene matches: 6. This CDR3 contains 14 residues. In germline, CDR1 is SGDLS, CDR2 YYNGEE. The DNA for the CDR3 is TGTGCCAGCAGCACGGGGACAGGGATGAATGAGCAGTTCTTC. It codes for CASSTGTGMNEQFF.

The J gene is TRBJ2-7, the V gene TRBV7-2; D perhaps matches TRBD2 (6 bases). The CDR3 spans 18 residues. Germline lookup yields CDR1 SGHTA and CDR2 FQGNSA. V lost 1 base, J lost 0 bases, and 19 bases lay in between. CDR3 amino acids: CASSLVGGSGSTSYEQYF. DNA for the CDR3: TGTGCCAGCAGCTTAGTAGGAGGGAGCGGATCGACCTCCTACGAGCAGTACTTC.

This clonotype showed up just a few times. This chain uses TRBV6-6 with TRBJ1-1, with D hard to call. Germline CDR1 reads MNHNY; CDR2 reads SVGAGI (reference sequence). The CDR3 has 14 residues. V was shortened by 0 bases and J by 0 bases, with 5 bases between the two germline ends. CDR3 amino acids: CASSYSVMNTEAFF. The CDR3 DNA sequence: TGTGCCAGCAGTTACTCAGTCATGAACACTGAAGCTTTCTTT.

J is TRBJ2-6 and V is TRBV18; D call uncertain. The CDR3 has 15 residues. Per the germline V gene, CDR1 is KGHSH and CDR2 is LQKENI. The V end lost 1 base, the J end lost 3 bases, and 7 bases lay between the germline ends. CDR3 in DNA: TGTGCCAGCTCACCACGCAGCTTTGGGGCCAACGTCCTGACTTTC. Its translation: CASSPRSFGANVLTF.

This clonotype was seen many times. V usage is TRBV20-1 and J usage is TRBJ2-5, with D tentatively TRBD2 (6 bases). Germline V CDR1 and CDR2: DFQATT, SNEGSKA (reference sequence). The CDR3 contains 11 residues. V was shortened by 7 bases and J by 2 bases, with 8 bases between the two germline ends. CDR3 sequence: CSGGIQETQYF. In nucleotides, the CDR3 is TGCAGTGGCGGGATACAAGAGACCCAGTACTTC.

This chain connects TRBV29-1 to TRBJ2-3; 14 bases agree with TRBD2. This CDR3 region has 14 residues. V lost 6 bases to trimming and J lost 8 bases; unmatched junction nucleotides: 7. The germline gives CDR1 SQVTM, CDR2 ANQGSEA. The CDR3 loop reads CSVDGTSGSFTQYF. Written as DNA, the CDR3 is TGCAGCGTAGACGGGACTAGCGGGAGCTTTACGCAGTATTTT.

This clonotype appeared a few times. Written as DNA, the CDR3 is TGTGCCAGCGGAGAGACTAGCGGGAGCTCCTACGAGCAGTACTTC. This translates into CASGETSGSSYEQYF. The chain uses TRBV6-2 or TRBV6-3 and TRBJ2-7, with 12 bases fitting TRBD2. From germline, CDR1 is MNHEY and CDR2 SVGEGT. The ends lost 8 bases at V and 0 bases at J; junction bases unmatched: 5. CDR3 length equals 15 residues.

This clonotype was picked up many times. The V call is TRBV3-1, the J call TRBJ1-2; perhaps TRBD1 as D (6 bases). The V gene lost 1 base and the J gene lost 4 bases, with 13 bases spanning the gap. Germline V gene data show CDR1 as LGHDT and CDR2 as YNNKEL (reference sequence). The CDR3 is made up of 15 amino acids. The CDR3 reads CASSQAGRGLYGYTF. In DNA, the CDR3 is TGTGCCAGCAGCCAAGCCGGGCGGGGGCTCTATGGCTACACCTTC. Filled out from reference TRBV3-1 and TRBJ1-2, the complete variable domain reads DTAVSQTPKYLVTQMGNDKSIKCEQNLGHDTMYWYKQDSKKFLKIMFSYNNKELIINETVPNRFSPKSPDKAHLNLHINSLELGDSAVYFCASSQAGRGLYGYTFGSGTRLTVV.